Reported below is one TCR beta chain. Antigen: not known. This entry comes from a study of CD8 T cells in Susac syndrome. Study-level points and caveats: The study admitted that it had a relatively small number of individuals in its TCR sequencing and HLA analysis.

Germline V lookup: CDR1 MDHEN, CDR2 SYDVKM. The CDR3 covers 16 residues. Trimming cost V 5 bases and J 0 bases, with 15 bases left between them. The TEMRA cells underwent FACS enrichment, while the CD8+ and CD4+ T cells underwent negative isolation. The authors reverse transcribed about 0.5 to 1 ug RNA with random hexamers. Multiplex PCR with immunoSEQ amplified the TCR beta CDR3 across 54 Vbeta and 13 Jbeta. Using its own MiXCR run on the immunoSEQ multiplex PCR reads, TCRdb lists one record per CDR3 protein. Here the sample spans some 150,000 distinct CDR3 sequences, 85% to 95% being singletons. The chain is built from TRBV28 and TRBJ2-3, with D unresolved. The source is a human donor with Susac syndrome. The source material was CD4+ T cells from PBMCs. CDR3 nucleotide sequence: TGTGCCAGCAGTCCCCTGGGCGGACGAAGCACAGATACGCAGTATTTT. It codes for CASSPLGGRSTDTQYF.